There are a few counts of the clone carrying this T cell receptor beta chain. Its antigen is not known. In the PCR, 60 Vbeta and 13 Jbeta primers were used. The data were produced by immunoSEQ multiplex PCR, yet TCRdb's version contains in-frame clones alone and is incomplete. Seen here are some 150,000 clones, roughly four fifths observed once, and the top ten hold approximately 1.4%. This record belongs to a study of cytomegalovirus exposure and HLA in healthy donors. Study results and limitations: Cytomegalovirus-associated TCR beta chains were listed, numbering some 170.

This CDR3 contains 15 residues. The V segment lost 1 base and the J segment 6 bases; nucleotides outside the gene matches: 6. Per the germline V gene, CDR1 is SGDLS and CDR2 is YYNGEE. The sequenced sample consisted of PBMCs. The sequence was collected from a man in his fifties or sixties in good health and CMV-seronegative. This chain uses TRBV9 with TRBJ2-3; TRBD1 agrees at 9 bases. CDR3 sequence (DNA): TGTGCCAGCAGCGTAAAGGGACAGGGTGTGGATACGCAGTATTTT. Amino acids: CASSVKGQGVDTQYF.